What follows are 17 T cell receptor beta chains derived from one specimen sequenced in a study of molecular identifiers for immune sequencing clone quantification (dated by TCRdb to 2017 to 2018). Library preparation used PCR. The sequencer listed for this sample is Illumina HiSeq 4000. TCRdb reprocessing: public reads trimmed at Q25 with fastp, clones called with MiXCR, in-frame beta chains kept. Each CDR3 protein gets just one entry, which takes the most common genes and DNA from the rows behind it. Within this sample are tens of thousands of distinct CDR3 sequences, with over 15% of them counted one time only. The top ten clonotypes cover under 1.3% of the sample. Material: naive CD8+ T cells from blood, with Jurkat cell RNA spiked in. Sample cell subset or site, as interpreted from the label and publication: FACS-sorted CD8+CD4-CCR7+CD45RA+ naive T cells. These receptors originate from a human donor in good health. Some libraries in this study had Jurkat cell RNA spiked in.

This clonotype was observed at least ten times. The chain has TRBV27 and TRBJ2-2; TRBD2 might be the D (6 bases). Germline CDR1 MNHEY, CDR2 SMNVEV (reference sequence). V lost 0 bases, J lost 1 base, and 9 bases lay in between. The CDR3 totals 16 residues. CDR3 in amino acids: CASSLSGGVNTGELFF. In DNA, the CDR3 is TGTGCCAGCAGTTTATCGGGCGGGGTGAACACCGGGGAGCTGTTTTTT.

For this clonotype: The junction does not match germline at one end; this may be a read error. This chain connects TRBV3-1 to TRBJ1-1; 7 bases line up with TRBD1. This CDR3 is built from 15 residues. CDR1 LGHDT and CDR2 YNNKEL come from the germline V gene (reference sequence). CDR3 in amino acids: CASSQEDRLNTEASF. Written as DNA, the CDR3 is TGTGCCAGCAGCCAAGAGGACAGGTTGAACACTGAAGCTTCCTTT. The full variable domain, its missing parts supplied by reference TRBV3-1 and TRBJ1-1, is DTAVSQTPKYLVTQMGNDKSIKCEQNLGHDTMYWYKQDSKKFLKIMFSYNNKELIINETVPNRFSPKSPDKAHLNLHINSLELGDSAVYFCASSQEDRLNTEASFGQGTRLTVV.

This clonotype was counted ten times or more. The chain employs TRBV7-9 and TRBJ2-7, with 12 bases matching TRBD2. CDR3 size: 16 residues. Germline-derived CDR1 and CDR2 are SEHNR and FQNEAQ (reference sequence). V was clipped by 5 bases and J by 2 bases; unmatched bases: 7. The CDR3 region has the DNA TGTGCCAGCAGCCCCCGGACTAGCGGGAACCCCTACGAGCAGTACTTC. Amino acids: CASSPRTSGNPYEQYF. Based on the CDR3 plus reference TRBV7-9 and TRBJ2-7, the full variable domain is DTGVSQNPRHKITKRGQNVTFRCDPISEHNRLYWYRQTLGQGPEFLTYFQNEAQLEKSRLLSDRFSAERPKGSFSTLEIQRTEQGDSAMYLCASSPRTSGNPYEQYFGPGTRLTVT.

This clonotype was observed a single time. This could be a read error, since a much larger clone is one nucleotide away. The chain uses TRBV12-3 or TRBV12-4 and TRBJ2-5, with D maybe TRBD2 (6 bases). V lost 3 bases, J lost 5 bases, and 10 bases lay in between. This CDR3 spans 13 amino acids. Written as DNA, the CDR3 is TGTGCCAGCAGTTTGCGGGGAGAGGAGACCCAGTACTTC. Translating it yields CASSLRGEETQYF.

The sample holds many counts of this clonotype. This chain links TRBV7-6 with TRBJ2-7, with 9 bases fitting TRBD1. Germline values: CDR1 SGHVS, CDR2 FNYEAQ. This CDR3 has 15 residues. V was pared by 4 bases and J by 4 bases, with 8 bases of the junction left unmatched. CDR3 nucleotide sequence: TGTGCCAGCAGCTCGGGGACAGGGCTCGGTTACGAGCAGTACTTC. Translating gives CASSSGTGLGYEQYF.

This clonotype was recorded many times. V and J are TRBV6-2 or TRBV6-3 and TRBJ1-1; no clear D. Per the germline V gene, CDR1 is MNHEY and CDR2 is SVGEGT. Trimming took off 6 bases at V and 3 bases at J, with 8 bases between the two ends. The CDR3 spans 12 residues. The DNA of the CDR3 is TGTGCCAGCAGCCGTACCTACACTGAAGCTTTCTTT. Its translation: CASSRTYTEAFF.

This clonotype was seen at least ten times. CDR3 protein: CASSIGDSGGSPLHF. DNA of the CDR3: TGTGCCAGTAGTATAGGGGACAGCGGCGGTTCACCCCTCCACTTT. The chain combines TRBV19 with TRBJ1-6; the match to TRBD1 covers 7 bases. The ends lost 1 base at V and 9 bases at J; junction bases unmatched: 6. Looked up from germline, CDR1 is LNHDA and CDR2 is SQIVND (reference sequence). CDR3 size: 15 residues.

In regard to this clonotype: The conserved phenylalanine or tryptophan is not found at the CDR3 terminus, so this likely reflects a read error. V is TRBV28 and J is TRBJ2-7; D may match TRBD1 or TRBD2 (5 bases each). CDR1 MDHEN and CDR2 SYDVKM come from the germline V gene. This CDR3 has 14 residues. The V gene lost 3 bases and the J gene lost 4 bases, with 13 bases spanning the gap. The chain's CDR3 is CASSFGPGPYEQYL. The CDR3 coding sequence is TGTGCCAGCAGTTTCGGCCCGGGACCGTACGAGCAGTACCTC.

The table lists this clonotype with many counts. The chain employs TRBV3-1 and TRBJ2-1; the D gene is possibly TRBD2 (6 bases). CDR1 and CDR2 (germline): LGHDT, YNNKEL (reference sequence). This CDR3 spans 18 amino acids. With 0 bases removed from V and 3 bases from J, the gap between germline ends came to 18 bases. The CDR3 sequence is CASSQDGSGGGIYNEQFF. The CDR3 nucleotides are TGTGCCAGCAGCCAAGATGGTTCGGGTGGCGGGATCTACAATGAGCAGTTCTTC.

This clonotype was seen at least ten times. This chain links TRBV10-3 with TRBJ2-5, with D perhaps TRBD1 (5 bases). CDR1 is ENHRY, CDR2 SYGVKD, per germline. V was pared by 2 bases and J by 2 bases, with 21 bases between. This CDR3 spans 18 amino acids. CDR3 residues: CAISEPTLPTDRQETQYF. As DNA, the CDR3 is TGTGCCATCAGTGAGCCCACACTACCCACAGACAGACAAGAGACCCAGTACTTC.

This clonotype was detected many times. The J gene is TRBJ2-1, the V gene TRBV6-5; D uncertain. This CDR3 comprises 13 residues. V shed 0 bases and J shed 7 bases, with 7 bases lying between them. The germline CDR1 and CDR2 sequences are MNHEY and SVGAGI. CDR3 nucleotide sequence: TGTGCCAGCAGTTACTCGCCTAGTAATGAGCAGTTCTTC. Protein: CASSYSPSNEQFF.

This clonotype showed up just once. A much larger clone is a single base away; this may be a read error. The genes are TRBV6-2 or TRBV6-3 and TRBJ2-5; perhaps TRBD1 as D (5 bases). In germline, CDR1 is MNHEY, CDR2 SVGEGT. The CDR3 is 17 amino acids. CDR3 residues: CASSYSVLDKGQGTQYF. The CDR3 DNA is TGTGCCAGCAGTTACTCGGTGCTGGACAAGGGCCAAGGGACCCAGTACTTC.

This clonotype occurred many times. This chain links TRBV7-2 with TRBJ2-5, with TRBD2 identical over 8 bases. Per the germline V gene, CDR1 is SGHTA and CDR2 is FQGNSA. This CDR3 has 15 residues. J lost 4 bases, V lost 2 bases, and 6 bases had no gene match. The CDR3 DNA is TGTGCCAGCAGCTTACTGGCGAGCGGGAGAGAGACCCAGTACTTC. Amino acid sequence: CASSLLASGRETQYF.

The sample holds many counts of this clonotype. The V gene is TRBV27, the J gene TRBJ1-5; D gene unclear. The CDR3 runs 15 residues. Trimming removed 5 bases from V and 3 bases from J, with 14 bases in between. Germline CDR1 is MNHEY and CDR2 is SMNVEV (reference sequence). The CDR3, as DNA: TGTGCCAGCAGTCTAACCCGGTCCTCCAATCAGCCCCAGCATTTT. Translation: CASSLTRSSNQPQHF.

This clonotype has a count of ten or more. V gene TRBV6-5 combines with J gene TRBJ2-2, with D maybe TRBD1 (5 bases). Germline V gives CDR1 MNHEY, CDR2 SVGAGI. The CDR3 is 13 amino acids. The ends were cut back, 6 bases at V and 5 bases at J, with 10 bases in the middle. The CDR3 DNA follows: TGTGCCAGCAGCTTGACAGATACCGGGGAGCTGTTTTTT. It codes for CASSLTDTGELFF.

The chain employs TRBV20-1 and TRBJ2-7; tentatively, D is TRBD1 (6 bases). V shed 4 bases and J shed 1 base, with 11 bases lying between them. Germline values: CDR1 DFQATT, CDR2 SNEGSKA (reference sequence). This CDR3 is 13 amino acids long. CDR3 in DNA: TGCAGTGCTAAAGGACAGACATCCTACGAGCAGTACTTC. It codes for CSAKGQTSYEQYF.

This clonotype was observed many times. The rearrangement joins TRBV15 to TRBJ1-4; no reliable D call. V gave up 1 base and J gave up 0 bases, with 9 bases separating them. Germline values: CDR1 LNHNV, CDR2 YYDKDF (reference sequence). The CDR3 sequence is 16 residues long. CDR3 amino acids: CATSRVHGATNEKLFF. As DNA, the CDR3 is TGTGCCACCAGCAGAGTTCACGGTGCAACTAATGAAAAACTGTTTTTT. The whole variable domain, remainder taken from reference TRBV15 and TRBJ1-4, is DAMVIQNPRYQVTQFGKPVTLSCSQTLNHNVMYWYQQKSSQAPKLLFHYYDKDFNNEADTPDNFQSRRPNTSFCFLDIRSPGLGDTAMYLCATSRVHGATNEKLFFGSGTQLSVL.